The 7 T cell receptor beta chains below all came from one sample that was sequenced in a study of blood T cell repertoires in COVID-19. This table comes from immunoSEQ multiplex PCR, and its TCRdb copy is limited to in-frame clones, with some not included. Found here are approximately 500,000 clones, 89% of them singletons; the top ten hold about 0.91%. Sequenced: peripheral blood. These receptor sequences come from a man aged 18 to 29 with COVID-19, enrolled during active disease.

This chain links TRBV3-1 (or the pseudogene TRBV3-2) with TRBJ1-2, with TRBD1 matching 9 bases. The CDR3 loop spans 14 amino acids. The ends lost 4 bases at V and 6 bases at J; junction bases unmatched: 6. The germline V gene encodes CDR1 LGHDT and CDR2 YNNKEL (reference sequence). The CDR3 bases are TGTGCCAGCAGCCCGGGGTGGACAGGGGATGGCTACACCTTC. Encoded protein: CASSPGWTGDGYTF.

The chain uses TRBV27 and TRBJ2-1; D is possibly TRBD2 (6 bases). V lost 5 bases and J 5 bases, leaving 19 bases between the germline ends. The CDR3 is 16 amino acids. The germline V gene has CDR1 MNHEY and CDR2 SMNVEV (reference sequence). In DNA form, the CDR3 reads TGTGCCAGCAGTCCCCTTGGGGGGATCAAAAACAATGAGCAGTTCTTC. This sequence encodes CASSPLGGIKNNEQFF.

The count of this clone is one. The chain links TRBV2 to TRBJ2-5; D perhaps matches TRBD1 (6 bases). CDR1 SNHLY and CDR2 FYNNEI come from the germline V gene. The CDR3 runs 17 residues. Trimming left V 2 bases short and J 2 bases short, with 18 bases between. The CDR3 sequence is CASSESIGGALQETQYF. The CDR3 DNA sequence: TGTGCCAGCAGTGAAAGTATTGGGGGCGCGTTGCAAGAGACCCAGTACTTC.

The rearrangement uses TRBV12-3 or TRBV12-4 and TRBJ2-7, with D perhaps matching TRBD1 (6 bases). Trimming pared 5 bases from V and 3 bases from J, leaving 11 bases between. The CDR3 runs to 13 residues. The CDR3 region is CASSPGHIYEQYF. DNA of the CDR3: TGTGCCAGCAGTCCGGGACACATCTACGAGCAGTACTTC.

Many counts were recorded for this clone. The CDR3 reads CASIPRQGGEAFF. CDR3 DNA sequence: TGTGCCAGCATTCCTCGACAGGGTGGTGAAGCTTTCTTT. The J gene is TRBJ1-1, the V gene TRBV5-4; 7 bases agree with TRBD1. V was clipped by 6 bases and J by 7 bases; unmatched bases: 9. The CDR3 has 13 residues. The V gene's germline CDR1 is SGHNT and CDR2 YYREEE (reference sequence). The entire variable domain, with the rest obtained from reference TRBV5-4 and TRBJ1-1, is as follows: ETGVTQSPTHLIKTRGQQVTLRCSSQSGHNTVSWYQQALGQGPQFIFQYYREEENGRGNFPPRFSGLQFPNYSSELNVNALELDDSALYLCASIPRQGGEAFFGQGTRLTVV.

The gene calls are TRBV11-3 and TRBJ2-5, with TRBD1 as a possible D gene (5 bases). This CDR3 contains 13 residues. Per germline, CDR1 SGHNT and CDR2 YENEEA. V lost 0 bases to trimming and J lost 3 bases, with 5 bases between them. The CDR3: CASSLETEETQYF. CDR3 in DNA: TGTGCCAGCAGCTTAGAGACAGAAGAGACCCAGTACTTC.

V gene TRBV5-8 combines with J gene TRBJ1-6, with D unresolved. Per germline, CDR1 SGHTS and CDR2 YDEGEE. This CDR3 contains 17 residues. V shed 0 bases and J shed 6 bases, with 16 bases lying between them. The CDR3 loop reads CASSLAFDNSGNSPLHF. CDR3 bases: TGTGCCAGCAGCTTGGCCTTTGATAACAGCGGTAATTCACCCCTCCACTTT.